This T cell receptor (beta chain) comes out of a study of T-cell reconstitution after alpha-beta-depleted transplantation in children. V was clipped by 5 bases and J by 4 bases; unmatched bases: 8. CDR3 length equals 15 residues. Per germline, CDR1 SSHAT and CDR2 FNYEAQ (reference sequence). Regarding the study as a whole: In patients about two months after transplant, alpha-beta T cells reportedly arose from several hundred expanded graft clones. High day-60 TCRbeta diversity in some patients came from surviving recipient T cells and thymic progenitors. From newly produced T cells came most of the T-cell counts and diversity one year after transplant.

This clonotype was observed at least ten times. As yet, its antigen is unknown. Preparation of the TCRbeta library used unique molecular identifiers. TCRdb itself ran the PCR reads through MiXCR, one entry per CDR3 protein. The sample records approximately 15,000 distinct CDR3 sequences, roughly 8% being singletons. The sequencing used PBMCs, mostly from graft donor cells, collected 60 days after TCRalphabeta/CD19-depleted stem cell transplant. The sequence was obtained from a boy younger than two who had a stem cell transplant for Wiskott-Aldrich syndrome, so the T cells may come from the graft donor. The chain uses TRBV7-7 and TRBJ2-5; 9 positions agree with TRBD1. The CDR3: CASSLLGQGSETQYF. CDR3 coding DNA: TGTGCCAGCAGCCTCCTGGGACAGGGATCAGAGACCCAGTACTTC.